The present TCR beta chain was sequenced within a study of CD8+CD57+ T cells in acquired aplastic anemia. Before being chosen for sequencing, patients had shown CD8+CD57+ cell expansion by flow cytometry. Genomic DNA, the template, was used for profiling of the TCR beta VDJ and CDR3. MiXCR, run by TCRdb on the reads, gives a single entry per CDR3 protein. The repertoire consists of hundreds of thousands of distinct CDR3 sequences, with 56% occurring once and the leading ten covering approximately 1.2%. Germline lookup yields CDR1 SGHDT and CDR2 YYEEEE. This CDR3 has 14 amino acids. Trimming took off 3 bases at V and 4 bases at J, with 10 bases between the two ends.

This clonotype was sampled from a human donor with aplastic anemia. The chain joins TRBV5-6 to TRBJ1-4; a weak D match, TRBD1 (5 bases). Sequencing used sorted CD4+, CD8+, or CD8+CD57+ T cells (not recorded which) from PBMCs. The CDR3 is CASSWGPRNEKLFF. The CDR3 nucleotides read TGTGCCAGCAGCTGGGGACCGCGTAATGAAAAACTGTTTTTT.